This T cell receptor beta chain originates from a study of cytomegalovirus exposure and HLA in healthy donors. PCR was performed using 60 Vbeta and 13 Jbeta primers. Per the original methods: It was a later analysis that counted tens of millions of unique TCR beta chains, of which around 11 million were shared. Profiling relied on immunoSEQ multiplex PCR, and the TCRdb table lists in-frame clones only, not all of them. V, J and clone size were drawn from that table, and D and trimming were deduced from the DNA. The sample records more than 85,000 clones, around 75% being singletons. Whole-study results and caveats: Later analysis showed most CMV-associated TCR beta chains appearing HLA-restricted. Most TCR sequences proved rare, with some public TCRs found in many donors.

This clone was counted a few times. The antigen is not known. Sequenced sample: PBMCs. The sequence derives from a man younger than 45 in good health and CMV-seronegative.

The CDR3 region is CASREQGAGGYTF. The CDR3 coding sequence is TGTGCCAGCAGGGAACAGGGGGCCGGTGGCTACACCTTC. The J gene is TRBJ1-2, the V gene TRBV2, with 9 bases that match TRBD1. V dropped 6 bases and J dropped 7; count of bases not matched to a gene: 6. The CDR3 extends over 13 amino acids. Germline V gives CDR1 SNHLY, CDR2 FYNNEI.